The following is a TCR beta chain sequence with its context. Its specificity is not known. Given a much more abundant clone one base away, this may be a read error. For blood RNA, unsorted whole blood served as the source, and germline DNA was extracted too. This entry is derived from a study of tumor-infiltrating lymphocytes in primary liver carcinoma. Researchers generated TCR beta cDNA from approximately 500 ng of total RNA, relying on a constant-region primer. Libraries covering TCR beta were generated through three nested multiplex PCR rounds (using a slightly modified ARM-PCR). Two initial PCR rounds of 10 to 11 cycles each paired TRBV1-TRBV30 forward primers with a C-beta reverse primer. TCRdb called the multiplex PCR reads again in MiXCR, with one record for every CDR3 protein. The table has around 170,000 distinct CDR3 sequences, 60% seen once; the top ten hold approximately 67%. This CDR3 region has 14 residues. Per the germline V gene, CDR1 is SQVTM and CDR2 is ANQGSEA.

Whole-study results and caveats: CD4+ and CD8+ repertoires could not be compared in these unsorted bulk samples.

J is TRBJ2-1 and V is TRBV29-1; D is unresolved. The sequence was collected from a man aged 35 to 55 with primary liver carcinoma and hepatitis B virus infection. Sequencing was performed on peripheral blood. The CDR3 sequence is CSVDQDASYSEQFF. As DNA, the CDR3 is TGCAGCGTTGACCAGGATGCGAGTTACAGTGAGCAGTTCTTC.